Each of the 10 T cell receptor beta chains below was sequenced from the same sample in a study of shared clonotypes between healthy human individuals. Produced via immunoSEQ multiplex PCR; TCRdb's table is partial and in-frame only. The table includes 780,000 or so clones, 72% detected once. The sample taken for sequencing was memory CD4+ T cells sorted from blood. Subset given: CD45RA-negative fraction. The origin of the receptors is a woman aged 30 to 39 in good health.

The J gene is TRBJ2-1, the V gene TRBV6-5; no firm D call. The CDR3 spans 12 residues. Germline CDR1 and CDR2: MNHEY and SVGAGI. Between the trimmed V and J ends, which lost 6 bases and 5 bases, there was a span of 8 bases. The CDR3 is CASRSYDNEQFF. The CDR3 DNA is TGTGCCAGCAGGAGCTACGACAATGAGCAGTTCTTC.

This clone is a singleton in its sample. The chain recombines TRBV5-1 with TRBJ2-1; 8 nucleotides align to TRBD2. In germline, CDR1 is SGHRS, CDR2 YFSETQ. The CDR3 totals 15 residues. Unmatched junction bases numbered 3, after V lost 4 bases and J lost 0 bases. CDR3 region: CASSTSGSSYNEQFF. Written as DNA, the CDR3 is TGCGCCAGCAGCACTAGCGGAAGCTCCTACAATGAGCAGTTCTTC. Full variable domain (missing parts from reference TRBV5-1 and TRBJ2-1): KAGVTQTPRYLIKTRGQQVTLSCSPISGHRSVSWYQQTPGQGLQFLFEYFSETQRNKGNFPGRFSGRQFSNSRSEMNVSTLELGDSALYLCASSTSGSSYNEQFFGPGTRLTVL.

The rearrangement uses TRBV5-1 and TRBJ2-7; D not certain. This CDR3 contains 16 residues. Per the germline V gene, CDR1 is SGHRS and CDR2 is YFSETQ. The ends were cut back, 4 bases at V and 0 bases at J, with 17 bases in the middle. The CDR3 loop is CASSRIDKSRSYEQYF. The CDR3 nucleotides are TGCGCCAGCAGCCGGATAGACAAGTCCCGCTCCTACGAGCAGTACTTC.

J is TRBJ1-5 and V is TRBV12-1; TRBD1 reflects the table's D call only, with no check against the DNA. TRBV12-1 is reported as a pseudogene. The CDR3 extends over 17 amino acids. The CDR3 is CASSRVQGKNSNQPQHF. As DNA, the CDR3 is TGTGCCAGCAGTAGGGTCCAGGGTAAAAATAGCAATCAGCCCCAGCATTTT.

The V gene is TRBV28, the J gene TRBJ2-3; a possible D gene is TRBD2 (5 bases). Trimming removed 4 bases from V and 1 base from J, with 12 bases in between. Germline V lookup: CDR1 MDHEN, CDR2 SYDVKM. This CDR3 has 15 residues. Here the CDR3 DNA reads TGTGCCAGCAGTTCACCCTGGGGAGGCACAGATACGCAGTATTTT. It is translated as CASSSPWGGTDTQYF.

The rearrangement uses TRBV5-4 and TRBJ1-2; D is possibly TRBD1 (5 bases). Germline CDR1 reads SGHNT; CDR2 reads YYREEE (reference sequence). This CDR3 has 13 amino acids. V lost 7 bases and J 7 bases, leaving 17 bases between the germline ends. DNA for the CDR3: TGTGCCAGCTCCGAGGGACCGAGGGGTGGCTACACCTTC. Protein: CASSEGPRGGYTF.

This chain connects TRBV10-2 to TRBJ2-7; 7 nucleotides align to TRBD2. This CDR3 comprises 13 residues. The junction had 6 bases not matched to a gene; V was cut back by 10 bases and J by 0 bases. Germline V gives CDR1 WSHSY, CDR2 SAAADI. The CDR3 sequence is CATMGGNSYEQYF. In DNA form, the CDR3 reads TGCGCCACCATGGGAGGGAACTCCTACGAGCAGTACTTC.

As to this clone: Other DNA sequences from this sample encode an identical CDR3 as well. The V and J genes are TRBV5-1 and TRBJ2-7; TRBD1 matches at 9 bases. CDR1 and CDR2 (germline): SGHRS, YFSETQ. V trimming: 3 bases; J trimming: 3 bases; junction bases outside the gene matches: 7. The CDR3 covers 15 residues. The CDR3 region is CASSSTGGSGYEQYF. The CDR3, as DNA: TGCGCCAGCAGCTCTACAGGGGGCTCTGGCTACGAGCAGTACTTC. Complete variable domain (other parts from reference TRBV5-1 and TRBJ2-7): KAGVTQTPRYLIKTRGQQVTLSCSPISGHRSVSWYQQTPGQGLQFLFEYFSETQRNKGNFPGRFSGRQFSNSRSEMNVSTLELGDSALYLCASSSTGGSGYEQYFGPGTRLTVT.

This chain joins TRBV29-1 and TRBJ2-5; 8 bases match TRBD1. This CDR3 spans 12 amino acids. The germline V gene has CDR1 SQVTM and CDR2 ANQGSEA. The J segment lost 6 bases and the V segment lost 7 bases, leaving 7 bases of the junction unmatched. The CDR3 here is CSADRDGKTQYF. The DNA for the CDR3 is TGCAGCGCGGACAGGGACGGGAAGACCCAGTACTTC.

Remarks on this clone: A far larger clone is one base from this, pointing to a likely read error. CDR3 residues: CASSSGLANEQFF. The CDR3 DNA reads TGTGCCAGCAGCTCGGGACTAGCCAATGAGCAGTTCTTC. This chain uses TRBV7-8 with TRBJ2-1; TRBD2 agrees at 9 bases. The germline gives CDR1 SGHVS, CDR2 FQNEAQ. The CDR3 loop spans 13 amino acids. The ends lost 4 bases at V and 6 bases at J; junction bases unmatched: 1.